This passage covers 30 T cell receptor beta chains from one sample sequenced in a study of CD8 T cells in Susac syndrome. Reverse transcription of roughly 0.45 to 1 ug RNA was performed with random hexamers. TCRdb re-derived calls from the immunoSEQ multiplex PCR reads in MiXCR, one entry per CDR3 protein. The data hold some 200,000 distinct CDR3 sequences, with around 93% observed a single time. Source material: CD8+ T cells from PBMCs. These receptors were taken from a human donor with Susac syndrome.

The V and J genes are TRBV20-1 and TRBJ2-7, with TRBD1 identical over 7 bases. Germline assignment: CDR1 DFQATT and CDR2 SNEGSKA (reference sequence). The V gene end was trimmed by 3 bases and the J gene end by 9 bases; junction bases not matched to a gene: 20. CDR3 size: 16 residues. The CDR3 protein is CSASLRNGYRGRGQYF. CDR3 nucleotide sequence: TGCAGTGCTAGCCTTCGAAACGGTTACAGGGGACGAGGGCAGTACTTC.

This clonotype has more than one count but fewer than ten. This chain joins TRBV4-1 and TRBJ2-7, with 8 bases aligning to TRBD2. The CDR3 has 14 residues. Per the germline V gene, CDR1 is MGHRA and CDR2 is YSYEKL. V lost 1 base and J lost 1; bases outside the gene matches: 0. The DNA for the CDR3 is TGCGCCAGCAGCCAAGGACTAGCGTCCTACGAGCAGTACTTC. The encoded protein is CASSQGLASYEQYF.

This clonotype was observed once. The chain employs TRBV15 and TRBJ1-2; no clear D. V was trimmed by 1 base and J by 0 bases, leaving 6 bases between them. Germline lookup yields CDR1 LNHNV and CDR2 YYDKDF (reference sequence). The CDR3 spans 14 residues. CDR3 DNA sequence: TGTGCCACCAGCAGAGGGGCCTCTAACTATGGCTACACCTTC. It encodes CATSRGASNYGYTF. Full variable domain (outside the CDR3, taken from reference TRBV15 and TRBJ1-2): DAMVIQNPRYQVTQFGKPVTLSCSQTLNHNVMYWYQQKSSQAPKLLFHYYDKDFNNEADTPDNFQSRRPNTSFCFLDIRSPGLGDTAMYLCATSRGASNYGYTFGSGTRLTVV.

The chain employs TRBV30 and TRBJ1-1; TRBD1 matches at 9 bases. The V segment lost 8 bases and the J segment 1 base; nucleotides outside the gene matches: 2. CDR1 and CDR2 (germline): GTSNPN, SVGIG (reference sequence). This CDR3 region has 12 residues. The DNA of the CDR3 is TGTGCCGGGACAGGGAAGAACACTGAAGCTTTCTTT. Its protein is CAGTGKNTEAFF.

V gene TRBV27 combines with J gene TRBJ2-1, with TRBD2 matching over 9 bases. This CDR3 region has 19 residues. Germline loops: CDR1 MNHEY, CDR2 SMNVEV (reference sequence). Trimming took 4 bases from V and 11 from J; bases not matched to a gene: 24. The chain's CDR3 is CASSSPLGGASGISIQQFF. The CDR3 coding sequence is TGTGCCAGCAGTTCTCCCCTCGGTGGGGCTAGCGGGATTTCCATTCAGCAGTTCTTC.

The chain has TRBV27 and TRBJ2-2; D is possibly TRBD2 (6 bases). The V end lost 8 bases, the J end lost 5 bases, and 12 bases lay between the germline ends. The CDR3 runs to 13 residues. Germline lookup yields CDR1 MNHEY and CDR2 SMNVEV (reference sequence). The chain's CDR3 is CASGPGETGELFF. The CDR3 DNA reads TGTGCCAGCGGGCCGGGGGAAACCGGGGAGCTGTTTTTT.

This chain uses TRBV2 with TRBJ1-1; D is unclear. The length of the CDR3 is 13 residues. Trimming took 6 bases from V and 4 from J, leaving 12 bases between them. Germline CDR1 and CDR2: SNHLY and FYNNEI. The CDR3 DNA follows: TGTGCCAGCAGCCGCCCCGAGGGCACTGAAGCTTTCTTT. Translating gives CASSRPEGTEAFF. The full variable domain, rest sourced from reference TRBV2 and TRBJ1-1, is EPEVTQTPSHQVTQMGQEVILRCVPISNHLYFYWYRQILGQKVEFLVSFYNNEISEKSEIFDDQFSVERPDGSNFTLKIRSTKLEDSAMYFCASSRPEGTEAFFGQGTRLTVV.

The CDR3 sequence: CASSQGGRGVVYEQYF. Here the CDR3 DNA reads TGCGCCAGCAGCCAAGGGGGGCGGGGGGTCGTCTACGAGCAGTACTTC. The chain joins TRBV4-1 to TRBJ2-7; 8 bases line up with TRBD2. With V trimmed by 1 base and J by 3 bases, 8 bases remained unmatched. The germline gives CDR1 MGHRA, CDR2 YSYEKL. This CDR3 comprises 16 residues.

The chain is built from TRBV7-9 and TRBJ2-3; 7 bases align to TRBD2. With V trimmed by 4 bases and J by 5 bases, 9 bases remained unmatched. The CDR3 covers 15 residues. Germline-derived CDR1 and CDR2 are SEHNR and FQNEAQ (reference sequence). The CDR3, as DNA: TGTGCCAGCAGCTCCATGCGGGAGCCGGGAGATACGCAGTATTTT. It is translated as CASSSMREPGDTQYF.

The gene calls are TRBV5-4 and TRBJ1-1; D call uncertain. Trimming cost V 3 bases and J 1 base, with 13 bases left between them. The CDR3 has 15 residues. Germline values: CDR1 SGHNT, CDR2 YYREEE (reference sequence). The CDR3 DNA sequence: TGTGCCAGCAGCTCTCTAATGGGAGAGAACACTGAAGCTTTCTTT. As protein: CASSSLMGENTEAFF.

The CDR3 loop is CASSQGLTYNEQFF. The DNA for the CDR3 is TGCGCCAGCAGCCAAGGACTGACATACAATGAGCAGTTCTTC. V and J are TRBV4-1 and TRBJ2-1; D call uncertain. The CDR3 length is 14 residues. V gave up 1 base and J gave up 4 bases, with 8 bases separating them. The germline CDR1 and CDR2 sequences are MGHRA and YSYEKL.

The rearrangement joins TRBV9 to TRBJ2-3; weak D call: TRBD2 (5 bases). Trimming left V 0 bases short and J 0 bases short, with 8 bases between. Germline values: CDR1 SGDLS, CDR2 YYNGEE. This CDR3 region has 15 residues. The DNA for the CDR3 is TGTGCCAGCAGCGTAGGTATAGCGAGCACAGATACGCAGTATTTT. It translates to CASSVGIASTDTQYF.

The chain links TRBV7-2 to TRBJ1-1; D possibly corresponds to TRBD1 (5 bases). The CDR3 extends over 14 amino acids. The V gene's germline CDR1 is SGHTA and CDR2 FQGNSA. V was cut by 7 bases and J by 5 bases, with 17 bases left in between. CDR3 region: CASIPQGGTTEAFF. The DNA for the CDR3 is TGTGCCAGCATACCCCAGGGAGGGACTACTGAAGCTTTCTTT.

V gene TRBV20-1 combines with J gene TRBJ2-2; 7 bases are a match to TRBD2. Germline V gene lookup returns CDR1 DFQATT and CDR2 SNEGSKA (reference sequence). V was clipped by 0 bases and J by 10 bases; unmatched bases: 11. This CDR3 has 15 amino acids. The CDR3 nucleotides are TGCAGTGCTAGAGATGGCAGGGAGGGTTACGCGGAGCTGTTTTTT. Its translation: CSARDGREGYAELFF.

The genes are TRBV20-1 and TRBJ2-7; D not certain. Germline V gives CDR1 DFQATT, CDR2 SNEGSKA (reference sequence). Trimming pared 3 bases from V and 3 bases from J, leaving 18 bases between. The CDR3 length is 15 residues. CDR3 region: CSASPLDAPNYEQYF. For the CDR3, the DNA is TGCAGTGCTAGCCCTTTAGATGCGCCTAACTACGAGCAGTACTTC.

The chain recombines TRBV12-3 or TRBV12-4 with TRBJ1-2; no reliable D call. CDR3 length: 12 residues. Trimming removed 4 bases at V and 7 bases at J, with 10 bases between. The CDR3 sequence: CASSSPPAGYTF. CDR3 sequence (DNA): TGTGCCAGCAGTTCACCCCCGGCTGGCTACACCTTC.

This clonotype was seen only once. V usage is TRBV12-3 or TRBV12-4 and J usage is TRBJ2-2; weak D call: TRBD1 (6 bases). The CDR3 has 16 amino acids. Trimming shortened V by 3 bases and J by 1 base, and 12 bases separated the two germline ends. The CDR3 sequence is CASSFVQTGNTGELFF. In nucleotides, the CDR3 is TGTGCCAGCAGTTTTGTTCAGACAGGGAACACCGGGGAGCTGTTTTTT.

V is TRBV7-8 and J is TRBJ2-2; possibly TRBD1 for D (6 bases). Germline-derived CDR1 and CDR2 are SGHVS and FQNEAQ. The V gene lost 1 base and the J gene lost 4 bases, with 19 bases spanning the gap. The CDR3 runs 18 residues. CDR3 nucleotide sequence: TGTGCCAGCAGCTTAGTTGTTTCAGGGGATGGGGGCACCGGGGAGCTGTTTTTT. Residues: CASSLVVSGDGGTGELFF.

The chain recombines TRBV19 with TRBJ2-7, with D tentatively TRBD1 (6 bases). Between the trimmed V and J ends, which lost 5 bases and 7 bases, there was a span of 18 bases. The CDR3 is made up of 14 amino acids. The germline V gene encodes CDR1 LNHDA and CDR2 SQIVND (reference sequence). In DNA, the CDR3 is TGTGCCAGTAGTGTCTCGGACAGAATGGGGGAGCAGTACTTC. Translated: CASSVSDRMGEQYF.

Turning to this clonotype: Compared with germline, one end of the junction differs, possibly owing to a read error. The rearrangement uses TRBV20-1 and TRBJ1-4; D unresolved. Germline CDR1 is DFQATT and CDR2 is SNEGSKA (reference sequence). The CDR3 totals 14 residues. The CDR3 DNA is TGCAGTGCGAGAGACGGTGTCACTAATGAAAAACTGTTTTTT. Its protein is CSARDGVTNEKLFF.

The V gene is TRBV4-2, the J gene TRBJ2-3; D is undetermined. Germline assignment: CDR1 LGHNA and CDR2 YNFKEQ. The germline V and J ends were trimmed by 1 base and 0 bases, with 8 bases remaining between them. The CDR3 length is 15 residues. CDR3 nucleotide sequence: TGTGCCAGCAGCCAAGTGGTCGGCAGCACAGATACGCAGTATTTT. It translates to CASSQVVGSTDTQYF.

The chain links TRBV10-2 to TRBJ2-2, with unresolved D. Germline CDR1 reads WSHSY; CDR2 reads SAAADI. CDR3 length: 12 amino acids. V lost 1 base to trimming and J lost 6 bases, with 3 bases between them. The CDR3 reads CASSEFPGELFF. The CDR3 bases are TGCGCCAGCAGTGAGTTTCCCGGGGAGCTGTTTTTT.

This rearrangement joins TRBV28 to TRBJ1-1, with 7 nucleotides matching TRBD1. Germline assignment: CDR1 MDHEN and CDR2 SYDVKM. The CDR3 extends over 14 amino acids. V was clipped by 4 bases and J by 3 bases; unmatched bases: 5. The CDR3 nucleotides are TGTGCCAGCAGTTCTTTCACAGGGGACACTGAAGCTTTCTTT. Protein: CASSSFTGDTEAFF.

This clonotype appeared a few times. The chain couples TRBV13 to TRBJ2-3, with D hard to call. Germline values: CDR1 PRHDT, CDR2 FYEKMQ (reference sequence). V dropped 5 bases and J dropped 0 bases, with 6 bases sitting between them. CDR3 length equals 13 residues. The CDR3 is CASSQQSTDTQYF. The CDR3 DNA reads TGTGCCAGCAGCCAGCAGAGCACAGATACGCAGTATTTT.

V usage is TRBV24-1 and J usage is TRBJ2-6; D could derive from TRBD1 or TRBD2 (5 bases each). CDR1 KGHDR and CDR2 SFDVKD come from the germline V gene. Between the trimmed V and J ends, which lost 8 bases and 1 base, there was a span of 26 bases. The CDR3 runs 20 residues. The CDR3 loop is CATTLSCVEGPQSGANVLTF. The CDR3 bases are TGTGCCACCACACTTTCTTGCGTTGAGGGACCGCAGTCTGGGGCCAACGTCCTGACTTTC.

This sequence joins TRBV28 and TRBJ2-5; tentative D call: TRBD1 (5 bases). V was cut by 3 bases and J by 5 bases, with 10 bases left in between. This CDR3 region has 13 residues. Looked up from germline, CDR1 is MDHEN and CDR2 is SYDVKM. CDR3 nucleotide sequence: TGTGCCAGCAGTTTTTTGGGGCGGGAGACCCAGTACTTC. Protein sequence: CASSFLGRETQYF.

The V call is TRBV7-9, the J call TRBJ2-4; 8 bases line up with TRBD1. The J segment lost 0 bases and the V segment lost 2 bases, leaving 6 bases of the junction unmatched. The CDR3 loop spans 17 amino acids. CDR1 and CDR2 from the germline V gene are SEHNR and FQNEAQ (reference sequence). CDR3 DNA: TGTGCCAGCAGCTTATTCGGACAGGGCGTAGCCAAAAACATTCAGTACTTC. Its translation: CASSLFGQGVAKNIQYF.

The gene calls are TRBV4-1 and TRBJ2-7, with 7 bases identical to TRBD1. The CDR3 contains 14 residues. Germline V CDR1 and CDR2: MGHRA, YSYEKL. Trimming removed 3 bases from V and 4 bases from J; junction bases left unmatched: 6. The CDR3 DNA reads as TGCGCCAGCAGCCAGAATACAGGGGATTACGAGCAGTACTTC. Translated: CASSQNTGDYEQYF.

The rearrangement links TRBV7-9 to TRBJ2-5; D is tentatively TRBD1 or TRBD2 (6 bases each). Trimming pared 6 bases from V and 3 bases from J, leaving 8 bases between. The CDR3 sequence is 12 residues long. CDR1 is SEHNR, CDR2 FQNEAQ, per germline (reference sequence). The CDR3 sequence is CASREGEETQYF. CDR3 nucleotide sequence: TGTGCCAGCAGGGAGGGGGAAGAGACCCAGTACTTC.

This clonotype was counted only a few times. V and J are TRBV20-1 and TRBJ2-7; no clear D gene. The CDR3 extends over 14 amino acids. CDR1 DFQATT and CDR2 SNEGSKA come from the germline V gene (reference sequence). V gave up 1 base and J gave up 4 bases, with 14 bases separating them. The CDR3 region has the DNA TGCAGTGCTAGAGCCCGGACGGGCGCATACGAGCAGTACTTC. Protein: CSARARTGAYEQYF.